This T cell receptor beta chain was sequenced in a study of blood T cell repertoires in COVID-19. Overall study: COVID-19 samples collected from the United States, Italy and Spain covered acute and convalescent phases.

As originally analysed: Nucleated cell number was recorded as an estimate derived from reference gene primer amplification. TCRdb's copy holds only in-frame clones and misses some; the assay was immunoSEQ multiplex PCR. V and J calls and clone size follow that table, whereas D and trimming were derived from the DNA. The sample holds 150,000 to 200,000 clones; about 76% are singletons and the top ten take 6%. The CDR3 covers 15 residues. CDR1 is KGHSH and CDR2 is LQKENI in the germline V gene. The junction had 3 bases not matched to a gene; V was cut back by 4 bases and J by 0 bases. Sequencing was performed on peripheral blood. The chain carries TRBV18 and TRBJ2-1; TRBD1 agrees at 7 bases. The clonotype originates from a woman in her 40s with COVID-19, enrolled during active disease. CDR3 bases: TGTGCCAGCTCACAGGGGGCCGGCTCCTACAATGAGCAGTTCTTC. Encoded protein: CASSQGAGSYNEQFF.